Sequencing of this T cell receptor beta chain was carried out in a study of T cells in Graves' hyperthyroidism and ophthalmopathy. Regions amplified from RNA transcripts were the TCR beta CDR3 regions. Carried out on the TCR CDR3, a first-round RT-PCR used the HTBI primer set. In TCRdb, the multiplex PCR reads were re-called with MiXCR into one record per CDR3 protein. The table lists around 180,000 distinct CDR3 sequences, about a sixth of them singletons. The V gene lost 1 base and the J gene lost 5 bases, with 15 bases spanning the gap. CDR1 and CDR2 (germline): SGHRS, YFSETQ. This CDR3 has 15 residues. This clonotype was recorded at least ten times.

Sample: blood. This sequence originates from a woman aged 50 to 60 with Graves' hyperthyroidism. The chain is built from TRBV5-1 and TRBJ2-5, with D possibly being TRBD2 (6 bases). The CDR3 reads CASSLYPGRHETQYF. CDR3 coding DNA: TGCGCCAGCAGCTTGTATCCAGGGAGGCATGAGACCCAGTACTTC.